A selection of T cell receptor beta chains follows, all from one sample in a study of beta chain features in type 1 diabetes. Only in-frame clones appear in the TCRdb table, and some are missing; sequencing was by immunoSEQ multiplex PCR. Among about 160,000 clones, 7.5% to 9.5% were seen once, and the ten largest hold under 0.65%. The specimen sequenced was central memory CD4+ T cells from blood. The receptors come from a woman aged 18 to 35 with type 1 diabetes. CDR3s include the opening cysteine and the closing phenylalanine or tryptophan. Fields, in order: D gene, V gene, clone size, J gene, CDR3 DNA, CDR3 protein. A D gene is named only where the DNA matches it firmly. Where a row states a size, it is once, few, many or the class of an expanded clone; other rows omit it.

.	TRBV27	few	TRBJ1-2	TGTGCCAGCAGTTTAAAGTCCCAGGGTGCGCGCTACACCTTC	CASSLKSQGARYTF
.	TRBV28	few	TRBJ1-2	TGTGCCAGCAGAACCCTCGGGAGGTCAGTCTTC	CASRTLGRSVF
TRBD1	TRBV9	few	TRBJ1-2	TGTGCCAGCAGCGCATACAGACAGGGGATGAATAACTATGGCTACACCTTC	CASSAYRQGMNNYGYTF
.	TRBV6-5	few	TRBJ1-1	TGTGCCACGGCCCCGAGGAGGATGAACACTGAAGCTTTCTTT	CATAPRRMNTEAFF
TRBD1	TRBV7-9	.	TRBJ2-2	TGTGCCAGTAATACAGGGGGCATCACCGGGGAGCTGTTTTTT	CASNTGGITGELFF
TRBD2	TRBV4-3	many	TRBJ2-7	TGCGCCAGCAGCCTTGGGACTAGCGGTACCTACGAGCAGTACTTC	CASSLGTSGTYEQYF
TRBD1	TRBV5-1	.	TRBJ2-7	TGCGCCAGCAGCTGGGACAGGGGGAACTACGAGCAGTACTTC	CASSWDRGNYEQYF
.	TRBV7-2	few	TRBJ1-1	TGTGCCAGCACCCCCGGGGGGTTGAACACTGAAGCTTTCTTT	CASTPGGLNTEAFF
.	TRBV29-1	few	TRBJ1-5	TGCAAGTGGACGGGGTGCCAGCCCCAGCATTTT	CKWTGCQPQHF
.	TRBV21-1	.	TRBJ1-3	TGTGCCAGCAGCACGGTCGACAGAGCCTCTGGAAACACCATATATTTT	CASSTVDRASGNTIYF
TRBD1	TRBV25-1	few	TRBJ2-5	TGTGCCACCGCGGCCCAGGGGGCCGGGCAAGAGACCCAGTACTTC	CATAAQGAGQETQYF
.	TRBV14	few	TRBJ2-7	TGTGCCAGCAGCCGAGGGAGATTTCAGGGGGAGCAGTACTTC	CASSRGRFQGEQYF
.	TRBV10-3	few	TRBJ2-1	TGTGCCATCGGCCACGGAGGGGGCGATGAGCAGTTCTTC	CAIGHGGGDEQFF
TRBD2	TRBV25-1	.	TRBJ2-7	TGTGCCAGCAGTGAATTTAGCGGGGCCTACGAGCAGTACTTC	CASSEFSGAYEQYF
TRBD2	TRBV11-3	.	TRBJ2-1	TGTGCCAGCAGCGCCCTTAGCGGGGGAGTAGGCAATGAGCAGTTCTTC	CASSALSGGVGNEQFF
TRBD1	TRBV28	.	TRBJ2-5	TGTGCCAGCAGTTTATGGGGACAGGGGGCGCAAGAGACCCAGTACTTC	CASSLWGQGAQETQYF
.	TRBV4-3	.	TRBJ2-2	TGCGCCAGCAGCCAGGAACAGGGTACGAACACCGGGGAGCTGTTTTTT	CASSQEQGTNTGELFF
.	TRBV20-1	.	TRBJ1-2	TGCAGTGCTACTTTGTCTGGCTACACCTTC	CSATLSGYTF
.	TRBV11-2	.	TRBJ2-7	TGTGCCAGCAGCTTAGATCTCGGTGTCTCCTACGAGCAGTACTTC	CASSLDLGVSYEQYF
.	TRBV7-2	few	TRBJ2-5	TGTGCCAGCAGCCCAACCGGGGGGCTGCAAGAGACCCAGTACTTC	CASSPTGGLQETQYF
.	TRBV11-3	.	TRBJ1-2	TGTGCCAGCAGCCGAGGGGGAAACTATGGCTACACCTTC	CASSRGGNYGYTF
.	TRBV2	.	TRBJ2-4	TGTGCCAGCATGGGCATAGCCAAAAACATTCAGTACTTC	CASMGIAKNIQYF
.	TRBV4-3	few	TRBJ1-5	TGCGCCAGCAGCCAAGATCGCCAGGGAGGTCAGCCCCAGCATTTT	CASSQDRQGGQPQHF
.	TRBV30	.	TRBJ1-5	TGTGCCTGTGGACCCGGACTAAATCAGCCCCAGCATTTT	CACGPGLNQPQHF
.	TRBV11-3	.	TRBJ1-2	TGTGCCAGCAGCTTAGAGAGGGGGGGAGATGGCTACACCTTC	CASSLERGGDGYTF
.	TRBV30	.	TRBJ2-3	TGTGCCTGGAGCCGAACGAGGAGCACAGATACGCAGTATTTT	CAWSRTRSTDTQYF
.	TRBV18	.	TRBJ1-4	TGTGCCAGCTCACCTATCACAGGGCGGGATGAAAAACTGTTTTTT	CASSPITGRDEKLFF
TRBD1	TRBV19	few	TRBJ2-5	TGTGCCAGTAGCCCTCGGACAGGGGGCCCTACGTACCAAGAGACCCAGTACTTC	CASSPRTGGPTYQETQYF
.	TRBV18	few	TRBJ1-1	TGTGCCAGCTCACCAGTGGGAGGTCTAGGGAGTGAAGCTTTCTTT	CASSPVGGLGSEAFF
.	TRBV21-1	.	TRBJ1-2	TGTGCCAGCAGCATGGGACTGGCCGGGACCTATGGCTACACCTTC	CASSMGLAGTYGYTF
.	TRBV11-2	.	TRBJ1-5	TGTGCCAGCAGCTTAGATTACAATCAGCCCCAGCATTTT	CASSLDYNQPQHF
TRBD2	TRBV28	few	TRBJ2-3	TGTGCCAGCAACACGTGGACTAGCGGGGCCACAGATACGCAGTATTTT	CASNTWTSGATDTQYF
.	TRBV27	few	TRBJ2-7	TGTGCCAGCAGGCGGGCCACGGGGGTCTACGAGCAGTACTTC	CASRRATGVYEQYF
.	TRBV21-1	few	TRBJ1-4	TGTGCCAGCAGCGAGGGACAGGGAAGAACTAATGAAAAACTGTTTTTT	CASSEGQGRTNEKLFF
TRBD1	TRBV7-2	many	TRBJ2-5	TGTGCCAGCAGCCAGGGACAGGGAGGGGAGACCCAGTACTTC	CASSQGQGGETQYF
TRBD1	TRBV6-5	few	TRBJ2-4	TGTGCCAGCAAGCTACAGGGGCCGGGAAACATTCAGTACTTC	CASKLQGPGNIQYF
.	TRBV4-3	many	TRBJ2-2	TGCGCCAGCAGCCAAAAGTCGCAGGGCGGCGGGGAGCTGTTTTTT	CASSQKSQGGGELFF